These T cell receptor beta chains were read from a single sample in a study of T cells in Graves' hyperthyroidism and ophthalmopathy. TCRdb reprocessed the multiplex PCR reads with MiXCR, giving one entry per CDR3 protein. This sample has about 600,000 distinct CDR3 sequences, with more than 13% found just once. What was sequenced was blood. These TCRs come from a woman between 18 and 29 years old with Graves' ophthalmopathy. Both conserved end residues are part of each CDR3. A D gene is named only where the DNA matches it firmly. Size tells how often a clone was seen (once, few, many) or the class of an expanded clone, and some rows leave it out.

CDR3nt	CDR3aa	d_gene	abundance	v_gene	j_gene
TGTGCCAGCAGCCTGCTTAATGTTCCTACCTACGAGCAGTACTTC	CASSLLNVPTYEQYF	-	many	TRBV3-1	TRBJ2-7
TGCAGTGCTAGTAGACAGGGTTATGGCTACACCTTC	CSASRQGYGYTF	TRBD1	many	TRBV20-1	TRBJ1-2
TGTGCCATCAGTGAGTCGAGGCAGGGGAGGAACGAGCAGTACTTC	CAISESRQGRNEQYF	-	many	TRBV10-3	TRBJ2-7
TGTGCCAGTAGTATACAGGGGAGTGGTACTGAAGCTTTCTTT	CASSIQGSGTEAFF	-	-	TRBV19	TRBJ1-1
TGCGCCAGCAGCCAAGAACCGGGACAGGGGCCGTACGAGCAGTACTTC	CASSQEPGQGPYEQYF	TRBD1	few	TRBV4-1	TRBJ2-7
TGCGCCAGCAGCTTGACAGGGGAGTACGAGCAGTACTTC	CASSLTGEYEQYF	TRBD1	many	TRBV5-1	TRBJ2-7
TGTGCCAGCAGTTACTCGAGGCGCGGGAGAGGGAAAGAGACCCAGTACTTC	CASSYSRRGRGKETQYF	TRBD2	many	TRBV6-5	TRBJ2-5
TGTGCCAGCAGTTTCCCAGGGACTAGCGGGAGCTCCTACAATGAGCAGTTCTTC	CASSFPGTSGSSYNEQFF	TRBD2	many	TRBV28	TRBJ2-1
TGTGCCAGCAGCTTTTGGGGGGGGTCTAATGAAAAACTGTTTTTT	CASSFWGGSNEKLFF	-	-	TRBV7-8	TRBJ1-4
TGTGCCAGTAACTATATGGCGGTGGGTACGGCTGGCTACACCTTC	CASNYMAVGTAGYTF	-	-	TRBV19	TRBJ1-2
TGTGCCGGTAGTATAGGGGGGACAGGGCGAGAGACCCAGTACTTC	CAGSIGGTGRETQYF	TRBD1	once	TRBV19	TRBJ2-5
TGTGCCAGCAGCCGGGGACAGAGGTTAAACACCATATATTTT	CASSRGQRLNTIYF	TRBD1	many	TRBV6-1	TRBJ1-3
TGTGCCAGCAGCTTAGTCGGACCGGGATCACCCCTCCACTTT	CASSLVGPGSPLHF	-	many	TRBV7-6	TRBJ1-6
TGTGCCAGCAGCTCAATAGATCGATCCAGCGGGCACTTATTGGGTACGCAGTATTTT	CASSSIDRSSGHLLGTQYF	-	many	TRBV13	TRBJ2-3
TGTGCCACGGCAGGCTTGGAGGTATACAATGAGCAGTTCTTC	CATAGLEVYNEQFF	-	-	TRBV6-1	TRBJ2-1
TGTGCCAGCAGCTTAGATGGAATAGCGGGAGGAGTGGAGCAGTTCTTC	CASSLDGIAGGVEQFF	TRBD2	many	TRBV11-2	TRBJ2-1
TGTGCCAACAGTTACCAACCGGGACCCTTTAGCAATCAGCCCCAGCATTTT	CANSYQPGPFSNQPQHF	-	-	TRBV6-5	TRBJ1-5
TGTGCCAGCAAACGTGAAGGGACACCAAATTCACCCCTCCACTTT	CASKREGTPNSPLHF	-	many	TRBV6-1	TRBJ1-6
TGTGCCAGCAGACCCGGAGGGGGGCCGGAGTTCTTC	CASRPGGGPEFF	-	-	TRBV2	TRBJ2-1
TGTGCCACCGGCCACCCCGCGCCGAGCTCCTATAATTCACCCCTCCACTTT	CATGHPAPSSYNSPLHF	-	-	TRBV10-3	TRBJ1-6
TGTGCCAGCAGCGTGGGGGGGGCTAGCGGCTACGAGCAGTACTTC	CASSVGGASGYEQYF	-	many	TRBV9	TRBJ2-7
TGTGCCAGCACACCTTCCCCCGGAAGCAATCAGCCCCAGCATTTT	CASTPSPGSNQPQHF	-	many	TRBV11-2	TRBJ1-5
TGCGCCAGCAGCCAAGGGCGCGGGAGAAGCTCCTACAATGAGCAGTTCTTC	CASSQGRGRSSYNEQFF	TRBD2	few	TRBV4-1	TRBJ2-1
TGTGCCAGCAGTTTGCAATCAGGTCTCGCTCAGCCCCAGCATTTT	CASSLQSGLAQPQHF	-	many	TRBV27	TRBJ1-5
TGTGCCACCAGCCCCGCGGAAGGGTTGGGCGGCTACACCTTC	CATSPAEGLGGYTF	-	many	TRBV24-1	TRBJ1-2
TGTGCCAGCTCACCCAGGGACGGCAATCAGCCCCAGCATTTT	CASSPRDGNQPQHF	-	-	TRBV18	TRBJ1-5
TGTGCCAGCAGTTCTACCTATAATACGCAGTATTTT	CASSSTYNTQYF	-	many	TRBV28	TRBJ2-3
TGTGCCAGCAGTTACGGGACAGCGAGTTATGGCTACACCTTC	CASSYGTASYGYTF	TRBD1	many	TRBV6-2/TRBV6-3	TRBJ1-2
TGTGCCAGCACGAGGCAGCCAAGCACAGATACGCAGTATTTT	CASTRQPSTDTQYF	-	-	TRBV6-1	TRBJ2-3
TGTGCCAGAACCACCGGGGGGACTAGCGGGGGAAATGAGCAGTTCTTC	CARTTGGTSGGNEQFF	TRBD2	many	TRBV7-2	TRBJ2-1
TGTGCCAGCAGTTTATACCTAGCGGGAGCAGATACGCAGTATTTT	CASSLYLAGADTQYF	TRBD2	many	TRBV27	TRBJ2-3
TGTGCCAGCAGCGTACGAAGGCGGGAGGGGAGGGATGAGCAGTTCTTC	CASSVRRREGRDEQFF	TRBD2	many	TRBV9	TRBJ2-1
TGCAGTGCTAGAGTTCCTACCGGGAGCAATGAGCAGTTCTTC	CSARVPTGSNEQFF	-	many	TRBV20-1	TRBJ2-1
TGTGCTAGTGCCCTTCAGGACTCCCACAATGAGCAGTTCTTC	CASALQDSHNEQFF	-	many	TRBV12-5	TRBJ2-1
TGTGCCAGCAGCCAAGTTTCTGGTTTTCGGGAGCAGTACTTC	CASSQVSGFREQYF	-	many	TRBV3-1	TRBJ2-7
TGTGCCAGCAGTTACCGCGGACTAGCGGGAGACACGCAGTATTTT	CASSYRGLAGDTQYF	TRBD2	-	TRBV6-6	TRBJ2-3
TGTGCCAGCAGTGGGGGGGGCCGACTAGCGGGAGGTGAGCAGTTCTTC	CASSGGGRLAGGEQFF	TRBD2	many	TRBV6-1	TRBJ2-1
TGTGCCAGCAGCTCCCCGACTAGCGGGAGAGGCGATGAGCAGTTCTTC	CASSSPTSGRGDEQFF	TRBD2	many	TRBV11-2	TRBJ2-1
TGTGCCAGCAGCTTAGTAAGCGGGAGAGGAAATGAGCAGTTCTTC	CASSLVSGRGNEQFF	TRBD2	few	TRBV7-9	TRBJ2-1
TGCGCCAGCAGTGACCCCGGGACAGGGGGGTTCAGGGAGCAGTACTTC	CASSDPGTGGFREQYF	TRBD1	-	TRBV10-2	TRBJ2-7
TGTGCCAGCAGCTTAGCGGGGACAGGGAGCTATGGCTACACCTTC	CASSLAGTGSYGYTF	TRBD1	many	TRBV7-9	TRBJ1-2
TGTGCCAGTAGTCCGAACAGTCTCAGCAATCAGCCCCAGCATTTT	CASSPNSLSNQPQHF	-	-	TRBV19	TRBJ1-5
TGCAGTGCTAGAGATGGAGTCACTGGAGAGACCCAGTACTTC	CSARDGVTGETQYF	-	many	TRBV20-1	TRBJ2-5
TGCAGCGTTTACCCGGGACGAGCGACAGATACGCAGTATTTT	CSVYPGRATDTQYF	-	many	TRBV29-1	TRBJ2-3
TGTGCCAGCAGTCCTCGACGGGCAAGGGGTGGCGATGGCTACACCTTC	CASSPRRARGGDGYTF	-	many	TRBV12-3/TRBV12-4	TRBJ1-2